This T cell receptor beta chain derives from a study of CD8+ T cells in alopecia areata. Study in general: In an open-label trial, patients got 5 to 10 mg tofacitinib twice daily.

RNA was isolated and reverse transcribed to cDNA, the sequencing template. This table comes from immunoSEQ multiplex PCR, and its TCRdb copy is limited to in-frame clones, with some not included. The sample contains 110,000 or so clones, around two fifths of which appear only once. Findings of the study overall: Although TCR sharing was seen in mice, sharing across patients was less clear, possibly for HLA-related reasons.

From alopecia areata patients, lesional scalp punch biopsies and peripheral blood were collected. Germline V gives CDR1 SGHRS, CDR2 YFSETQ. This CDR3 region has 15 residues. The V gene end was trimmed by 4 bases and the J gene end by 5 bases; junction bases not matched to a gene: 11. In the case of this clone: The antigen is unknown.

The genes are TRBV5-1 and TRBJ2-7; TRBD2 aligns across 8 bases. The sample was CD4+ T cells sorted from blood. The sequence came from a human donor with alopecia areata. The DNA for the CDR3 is TGCGCCAGCAGCCTTTCAACTAGCGGTCGTGACGAGCAGTACTTC. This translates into CASSLSTSGRDEQYF.